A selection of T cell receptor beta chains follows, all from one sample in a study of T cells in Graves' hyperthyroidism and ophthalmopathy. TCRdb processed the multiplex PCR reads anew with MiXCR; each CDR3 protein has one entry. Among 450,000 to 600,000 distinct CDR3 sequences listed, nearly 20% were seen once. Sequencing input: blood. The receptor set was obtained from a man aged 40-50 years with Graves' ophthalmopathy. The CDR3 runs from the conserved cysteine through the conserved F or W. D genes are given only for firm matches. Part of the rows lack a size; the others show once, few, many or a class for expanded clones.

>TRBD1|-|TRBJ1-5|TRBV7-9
TGTGCCAGCAGTGAGGGGACAGGGGGCAATCAGCCCCAGCATTTT
CASSEGTGGNQPQHF
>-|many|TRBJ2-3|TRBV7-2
TGTGCCAGCAGCTTAGATATGCAGGGATCGCGGGATACGCAGTATTTT
CASSLDMQGSRDTQYF
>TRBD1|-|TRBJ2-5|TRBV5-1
TGCGCCAGCACCCTAGGCAGGGGGGAGACCCAGTACTTC
CASTLGRGETQYF
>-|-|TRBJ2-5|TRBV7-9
TGTGCCAGCAGCCTGACTAGGGGGGGAGAGACCCAGTACTTC
CASSLTRGGETQYF
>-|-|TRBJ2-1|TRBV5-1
TGCGCCAGCAGCTTGGGGGAATTGGACTGGTTCTTC
CASSLGELDWFF
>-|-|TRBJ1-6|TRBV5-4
TGTGCCAGCAGCTTGGAGGGAGGAGGTTCACCCCTCCACTTT
CASSLEGGGSPLHF
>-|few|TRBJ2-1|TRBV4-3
TGCGCCAGCAGCCAAGGTAGCTTCAATGAGCAGTTCTTC
CASSQGSFNEQFF
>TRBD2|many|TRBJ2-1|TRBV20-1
TGCAGTGCTAGAGATCGTCGTCTAGCGGGGGGCCCGTTCTACAATGAGCAGTTCTTC
CSARDRRLAGGPFYNEQFF
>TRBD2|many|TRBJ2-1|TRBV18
TGTGCCAGCTCACCACCGGGACTAGCGGGACGTTACAATGAGCAGTTCTTC
CASSPPGLAGRYNEQFF
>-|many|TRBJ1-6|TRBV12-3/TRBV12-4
TGTGCCAGCAGTTCCCCAGGCGGGTTTTCACCCCTCCACTTT
CASSSPGGFSPLHF
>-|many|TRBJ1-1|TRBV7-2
TGCGCCAGCAGCTTCTCACTGAACACTGAAGCTTTCTTT
CASSFSLNTEAFF
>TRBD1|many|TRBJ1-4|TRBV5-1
TGCGCCAGCAGCTTCCAGGGGGCAACTAATGAAAAACTGTTTTTT
CASSFQGATNEKLFF
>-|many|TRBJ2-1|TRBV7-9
TGTGCCAGCATCGGGCAGAAAAGCTACAATGAGCAGTTCTTC
CASIGQKSYNEQFF
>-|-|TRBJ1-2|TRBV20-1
TGCAGTGCTAGAGTCGAGGCGTTTGGCTACACCTTC
CSARVEAFGYTF
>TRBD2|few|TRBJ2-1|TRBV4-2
TGTGCCAGCAGCCAAGAACTAGCGGGACGTAATGAGCAGTTCTTC
CASSQELAGRNEQFF
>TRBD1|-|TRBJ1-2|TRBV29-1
TGCAGCGTCCCAAGTCGGACAGGGGACTATGGCTACACCTTC
CSVPSRTGDYGYTF
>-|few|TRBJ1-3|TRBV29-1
TGCAGCGTTGAAAAAGTGGGACATACCTCTGGAAACACCATATATTTT
CSVEKVGHTSGNTIYF
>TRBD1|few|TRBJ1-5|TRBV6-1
TGTGCCAGCAGTCAACAGGGGGGCCAGCCCCAGCATTTT
CASSQQGGQPQHF
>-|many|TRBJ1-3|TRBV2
TGTGCCAGCAGCGCTAGACGGTTCTCTGGAAACACCATATATTTT
CASSARRFSGNTIYF
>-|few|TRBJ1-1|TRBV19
TGTGCCAGTAAAACAGGCGCGTACACTGAAGCTTTCTTT
CASKTGAYTEAFF
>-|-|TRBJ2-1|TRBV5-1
TGCGCCAGCAGCTTGATGGGGGGGCGGAATGAGCAGTTCTTC
CASSLMGGRNEQFF
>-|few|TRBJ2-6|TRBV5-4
TGTGCCAGCAGCTTGGAACCGCTCTCTGGGGCCAACGTCCTGACTTTC
CASSLEPLSGANVLTF
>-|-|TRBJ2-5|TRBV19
TGTGCCAGTAGTATTGGTTCCCAGGGGCCTCGGACCCAGTACTTC
CASSIGSQGPRTQYF
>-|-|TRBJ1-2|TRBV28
TGTGCCAGCAGTTTTATGGGGTTTGGCTACACCTTC
CASSFMGFGYTF
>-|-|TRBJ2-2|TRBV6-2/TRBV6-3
TGTGCCAGCAGTTGGGAGTTATCCGGGGAGCTGTTTTTT
CASSWELSGELFF
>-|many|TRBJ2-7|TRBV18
TGTGCCAGCTCACCACCGGCAAGGGACAAGCAGTACTTC
CASSPPARDKQYF
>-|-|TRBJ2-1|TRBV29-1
TGCAGCGTTGAAGAATCGGGCAATGAGCAGTTCTTC
CSVEESGNEQFF
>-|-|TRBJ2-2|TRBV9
TGTGCCAGCAGCGTAGGTTCCTCAATTCGGCACGGGGAGCTGTTTTTT
CASSVGSSIRHGELFF
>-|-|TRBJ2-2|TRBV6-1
TGTGCCAGCACGGGCGCCCCGGGCACCGGGGAGCTGTTTTTT
CASTGAPGTGELFF
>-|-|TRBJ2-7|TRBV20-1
TGCAGTGCTAGAGATGAGATGATAGGGTCCCTGCGGGCCTACGAGCAGTACTTC
CSARDEMIGSLRAYEQYF
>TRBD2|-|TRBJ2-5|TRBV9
TGTGCCAGCAGCGGGGGGGGGGCGGGGGGGGCCAAGGAGACCCAGTACTTC
CASSGGGAGGAKETQYF
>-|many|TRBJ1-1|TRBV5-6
TGTGCCAGTACTCCGGGTGGGAGACTGAACACTGAAGCTTTCTTT
CASTPGGRLNTEAFF
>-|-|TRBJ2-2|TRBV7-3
TGTGCCAGCAGCTTAACGACCGCGGGTGCCGGGGAGCTGTTTTTT
CASSLTTAGAGELFF
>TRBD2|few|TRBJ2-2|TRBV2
TGTGCCAGCAGTGAAGCGCTTCGGGCTAGCGGGGATTACACCGGGGAGCTGTTTTTT
CASSEALRASGDYTGELFF
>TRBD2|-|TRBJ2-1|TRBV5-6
TGTGCCAGCAGCCCGGGACTAGCGCGAAGCAATGAGCAGTTCTTC
CASSPGLARSNEQFF
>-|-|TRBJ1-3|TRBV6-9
TGTGCCAGCAGTTACACTCAGGGGTCCTGGAGCTCTGGAAACACCATATATTTT
CASSYTQGSWSSGNTIYF
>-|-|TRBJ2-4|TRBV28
TGTGCCAGCAGAGAGGGACGGGGCTCGTGGGTAAACATTCAGTACTTC
CASREGRGSWVNIQYF
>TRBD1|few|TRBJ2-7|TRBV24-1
TGTGCCACCAGTGATCCGTCAGGGGGAGAGAGAGAGCAGTACTTC
CATSDPSGGEREQYF
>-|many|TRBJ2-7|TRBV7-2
TGTGCCAGCAGCTCCCGACAGACCTACGAGCAGTACTTC
CASSSRQTYEQYF
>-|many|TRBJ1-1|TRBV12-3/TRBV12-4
TGTGCCAGCAGTTTTCGACCTTTACCGAACACTGAAGCTTTCTTT
CASSFRPLPNTEAFF
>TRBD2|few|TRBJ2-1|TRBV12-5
TGCCCCATCCGGGAGGGGACCTACAATGAGCAGTTCTTC
CPIREGTYNEQFF
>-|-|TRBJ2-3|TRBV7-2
TGTGCCAGCTCCCAGGGACATCGGCCCGCCACAGATACGCAGTATTTT
CASSQGHRPATDTQYF
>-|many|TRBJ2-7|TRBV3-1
TGTGCCAGCAGCCAAGAGTTTACCAGGTTAAGCTCCTACGAGCAGTACTTC
CASSQEFTRLSSYEQYF
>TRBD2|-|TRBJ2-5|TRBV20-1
TGCAGTGCCCGGACTAGCGGGGGGGGGAAAGAGACCCAGTACTTC
CSARTSGGGKETQYF
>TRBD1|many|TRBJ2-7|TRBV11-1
TGTGCCAGCAGTTCCGTAGGGACAGATGAATACGAGCAGTACTTC
CASSSVGTDEYEQYF
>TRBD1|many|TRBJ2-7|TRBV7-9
TGTGCCAGCAGCTCAGCCGGGACAGGGGACGAGCAGTACTTC
CASSSAGTGDEQYF
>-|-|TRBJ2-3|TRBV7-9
TGTGCCAGCAGCTTACGGACTCCCCAGGCTGATACGCAGTATTTT
CASSLRTPQADTQYF
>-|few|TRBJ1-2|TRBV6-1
TGTGCCAGCAGTGATCGGGTTATTGGGTATGGCTACACCTTC
CASSDRVIGYGYTF
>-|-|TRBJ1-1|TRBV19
TGTGCCAGTAGTTTCCGGGCCCCAAGGGGTTCGAACACTGAAGCTTTCTTT
CASSFRAPRGSNTEAFF
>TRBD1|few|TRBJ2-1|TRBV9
TGTGCCAGCAGCGGACAGGGTAAAAATGAGCAGTTCTTC
CASSGQGKNEQFF
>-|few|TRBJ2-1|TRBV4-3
TGCGCCAGCAGCCATCGTGGACTTTCCAATGAGCAGTTCTTC
CASSHRGLSNEQFF
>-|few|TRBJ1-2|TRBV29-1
TGCAGCGTTTCCGAGGGGTTTCGATATGGCTACACCTTC
CSVSEGFRYGYTF
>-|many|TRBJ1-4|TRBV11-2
TGTGCCAGCAGCTTACATCCGACCGTCGGGGATGAAAAACTGTTTTTT
CASSLHPTVGDEKLFF
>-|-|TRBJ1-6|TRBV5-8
TGTGCCAGCAGCTGGGACCGAAATTCACCCCTCCACTTT
CASSWDRNSPLHF
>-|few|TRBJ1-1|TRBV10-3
TGTGCCATCAGAGTTTCGGGAAACACTGAAGCTTTCTTT
CAIRVSGNTEAFF
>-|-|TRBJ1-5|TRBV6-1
TGTGCCAGCAGTGTAGTGCCCAATCAGCCCCAGCATTTT
CASSVVPNQPQHF
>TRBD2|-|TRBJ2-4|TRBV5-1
TGCGCCAGCAGCTTCGGACTAGCGGGGACTACCAAAAACATTCAGTACTTC
CASSFGLAGTTKNIQYF
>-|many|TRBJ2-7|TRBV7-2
TGTGCCAGCAGCTTCTACAGGGATTCCTCCTACGAGCAGTACTTC
CASSFYRDSSYEQYF
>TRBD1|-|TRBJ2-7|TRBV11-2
TGTGCCAGCAACCCCAGGGGACAGGGCAGGGCTTACGAGCAGTACTTC
CASNPRGQGRAYEQYF